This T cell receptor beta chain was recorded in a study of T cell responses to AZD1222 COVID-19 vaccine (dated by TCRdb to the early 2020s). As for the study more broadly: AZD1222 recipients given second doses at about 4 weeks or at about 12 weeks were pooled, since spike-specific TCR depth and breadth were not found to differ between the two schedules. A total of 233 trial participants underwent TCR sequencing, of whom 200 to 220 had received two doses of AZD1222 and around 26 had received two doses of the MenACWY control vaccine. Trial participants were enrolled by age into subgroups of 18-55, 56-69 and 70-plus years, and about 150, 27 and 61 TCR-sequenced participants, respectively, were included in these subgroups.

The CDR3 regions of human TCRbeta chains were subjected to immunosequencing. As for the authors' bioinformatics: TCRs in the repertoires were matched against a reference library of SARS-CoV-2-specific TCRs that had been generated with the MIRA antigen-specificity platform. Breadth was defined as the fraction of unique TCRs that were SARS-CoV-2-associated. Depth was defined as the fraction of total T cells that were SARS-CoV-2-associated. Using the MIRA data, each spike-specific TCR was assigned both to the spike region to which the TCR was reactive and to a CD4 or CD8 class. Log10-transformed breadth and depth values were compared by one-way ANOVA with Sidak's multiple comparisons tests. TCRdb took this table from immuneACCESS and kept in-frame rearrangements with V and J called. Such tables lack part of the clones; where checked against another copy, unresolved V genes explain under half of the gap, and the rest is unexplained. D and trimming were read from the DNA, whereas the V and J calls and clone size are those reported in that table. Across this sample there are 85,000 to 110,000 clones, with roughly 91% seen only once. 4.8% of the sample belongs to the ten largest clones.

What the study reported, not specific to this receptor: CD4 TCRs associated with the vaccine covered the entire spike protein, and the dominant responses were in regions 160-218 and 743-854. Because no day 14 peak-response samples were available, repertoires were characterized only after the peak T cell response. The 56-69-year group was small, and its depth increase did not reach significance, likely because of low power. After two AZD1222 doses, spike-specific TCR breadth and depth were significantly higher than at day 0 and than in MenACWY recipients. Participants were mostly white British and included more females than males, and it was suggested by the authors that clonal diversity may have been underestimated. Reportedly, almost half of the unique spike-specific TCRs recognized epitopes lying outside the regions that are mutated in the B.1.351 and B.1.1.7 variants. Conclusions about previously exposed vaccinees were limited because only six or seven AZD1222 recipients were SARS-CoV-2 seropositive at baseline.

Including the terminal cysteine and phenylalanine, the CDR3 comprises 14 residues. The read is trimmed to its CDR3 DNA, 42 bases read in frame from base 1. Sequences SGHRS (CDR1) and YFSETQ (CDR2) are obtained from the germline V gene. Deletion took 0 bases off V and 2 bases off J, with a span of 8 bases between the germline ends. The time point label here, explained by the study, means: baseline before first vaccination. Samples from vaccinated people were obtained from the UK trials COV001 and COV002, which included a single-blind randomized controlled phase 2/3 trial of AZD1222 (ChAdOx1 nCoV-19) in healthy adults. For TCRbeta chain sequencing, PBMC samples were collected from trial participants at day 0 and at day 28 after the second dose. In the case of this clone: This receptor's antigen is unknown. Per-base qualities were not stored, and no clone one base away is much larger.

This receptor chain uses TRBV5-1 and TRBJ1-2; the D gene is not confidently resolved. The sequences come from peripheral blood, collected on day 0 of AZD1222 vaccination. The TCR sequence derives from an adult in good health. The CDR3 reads CASSLVPENYGYTF. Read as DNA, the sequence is TGCGCCAGCAGCTTGGTGCCAGAGAACTATGGCTACACCTTC.